Following are 31 T cell receptor beta chains from one sample sequenced in a study of Tregs in tolerant kidney transplant recipients. Here immunoSEQ multiplex PCR was the method, and the copy in TCRdb shows in-frame clones only, minus some. Of some 100,000 clones in the sample, roughly 92% were seen once. Sample: CD4+ T cells from blood. The receptors shown here come from a human donor in good health.

This chain connects TRBV19 to TRBJ2-6; D may be TRBD1 (6 bases). The CDR3 runs to 14 residues. The V gene lost 6 bases and the J gene lost 0 bases, with 6 bases spanning the gap. Germline V gives CDR1 LNHDA, CDR2 SQIVND (reference sequence). The CDR3, as DNA: TGTGCCAGTAGGACAGGCTCTGGGGCCAACGTCCTGACTTTC. Its translation: CASRTGSGANVLTF.

The V gene is TRBV20-1, the J gene TRBJ1-1, with D unclear. This CDR3 region has 11 residues. The germline gives CDR1 DFQATT, CDR2 SNEGSKA (reference sequence). The V end lost 7 bases, the J end lost 1 base, and 7 bases lay between the germline ends. The DNA for the CDR3 is TGCAGTGGCTCGCGGAACACTGAAGCTTTCTTT. Residues: CSGSRNTEAFF.

This rearrangement joins TRBV14 to TRBJ1-2; no firm D call. This CDR3 comprises 13 residues. The germline V gene encodes CDR1 SGHDN and CDR2 FVKESK. With 3 bases removed from V and 5 bases from J, the gap between germline ends came to 10 bases. This CDR3 reads CASSQGIAYGYTF. The CDR3 DNA reads as TGTGCCAGCAGCCAGGGGATTGCATATGGCTACACCTTC.

This chain connects TRBV2 to TRBJ1-5; D is unresolved. V gave up 7 bases and J gave up 7 bases, with 17 bases separating them. Germline V gene sequence: CDR1 SNHLY, CDR2 FYNNEI. The CDR3 runs to 14 residues. The CDR3 region is CASNLDRGRQPQHF. The CDR3 DNA is TGTGCCAGCAACTTGGACCGAGGTCGACAGCCCCAGCATTTT.

The chain employs TRBV19 and TRBJ2-7; 10 nucleotides match TRBD1. Germline V gene sequence: CDR1 LNHDA, CDR2 SQIVND (reference sequence). V was clipped by 3 bases and J by 3 bases; unmatched bases: 8. The CDR3 totals 16 residues. CDR3 sequence (DNA): TGTGCCAGTAGTATCTCCGGGACAGGGGCGAACTACGAGCAGTACTTC. Its protein is CASSISGTGANYEQYF.

The chain has TRBV30 and TRBJ2-6; D unresolved. The CDR3 is 13 residues long. Trimming took off 5 bases at V and 1 base at J, with 6 bases between the two ends. Germline lookup yields CDR1 GTSNPN and CDR2 SVGIG (reference sequence). The CDR3: CAWGISGANVLTF. Written as DNA, the CDR3 is TGTGCCTGGGGGATTTCTGGGGCCAACGTCCTGACTTTC.

This chain uses TRBV27 with TRBJ1-6; D is perhaps TRBD1 (6 bases). The CDR3 runs to 15 residues. Trimming took 6 bases from V and 9 from J, leaving 18 bases between them. Germline CDR1 and CDR2: MNHEY and SMNVEV (reference sequence). The CDR3 loop is CASRAGASSASPLHF. The CDR3 DNA follows: TGTGCCAGCAGGGCAGGGGCATCTTCGGCTTCACCCCTCCACTTT.

In its sample, this clone was seen once. V usage is TRBV2 and J usage is TRBJ1-6; TRBD1 aligns across 9 bases. The length of the CDR3 is 15 residues. Germline CDR1 is SNHLY and CDR2 is FYNNEI. Trimming removed 3 bases from V and 7 bases from J; junction bases left unmatched: 4. For the CDR3, the DNA is TGTGCCAGCAGTGACTACAGGGGGCGGAATTCACCCCTCCACTTT. It specifies CASSDYRGRNSPLHF.

This clone appeared a single time. The rearrangement joins TRBV18 to TRBJ2-6; possibly TRBD1 for D (5 bases). Between the trimmed V and J ends, which lost 2 bases and 0 bases, there was a span of 11 bases. This CDR3 has 17 residues. Germline lookup yields CDR1 KGHSH and CDR2 LQKENI. The CDR3 bases are TGTGCCAGCTCACCAAAACAGGCCCTCTCTGGGGCCAACGTCCTGACTTTC. It yields the protein CASSPKQALSGANVLTF.

This clone has a single count. The rearrangement joins TRBV23-1 to TRBJ1-5, with TRBD1 identical over 8 bases. TRBV23-1 is an open reading frame, and its role is uncertain. V trimming: 3 bases; J trimming: 2 bases; junction bases outside the gene matches: 6. The CDR3 extends over 16 amino acids. CDR3 in DNA: TGCGCCAGCAGTCATTCGGACAGGGAACGCAATCAGCCCCAGCATTTT. Translating gives CASSHSDRERNQPQHF.

The gene calls are TRBV5-1 and TRBJ1-4, with D possibly being TRBD1 (5 bases). In germline, CDR1 is SGHRS, CDR2 YFSETQ. This CDR3 is built from 16 residues. Between the trimmed V and J ends, which lost 1 base and 2 bases, there was a span of 12 bases. CDR3 DNA: TGCGCCAGCAGCTTGAATGGGGCAGAGACTAATGAAAAACTGTTTTTT. Protein: CASSLNGAETNEKLFF.

The table lists this clone with a count of one. J is TRBJ2-7 and V is TRBV7-9; 7 bases agree with TRBD2. Trimming removed 1 base from V and 0 bases from J; junction bases left unmatched: 9. This CDR3 is 17 amino acids long. From germline, CDR1 is SEHNR and CDR2 FQNEAQ (reference sequence). In DNA form, the CDR3 reads TGTGCCAGCAGCTTAGAGGTAACTAGCGACGTCTCCTACGAGCAGTACTTC. Translated: CASSLEVTSDVSYEQYF.

This clone has more than one count but fewer than ten. This chain connects TRBV6-5 to TRBJ1-6, with a tentative D call TRBD1 (6 bases). The CDR3 is 15 amino acids. CDR1 and CDR2 from the germline V gene are MNHEY and SVGAGI. V gave up 7 bases and J gave up 4 bases, with 14 bases separating them. The CDR3 bases are TGTGCCAGCATGTTCGGGGGCTCGTATAATTCACCCCTCCACTTT. Amino acid sequence: CASMFGGSYNSPLHF.

V usage is TRBV19 and J usage is TRBJ2-2; 9 bases are shared with TRBD1. The J segment lost 5 bases and the V segment lost 5 bases, leaving 12 bases of the junction unmatched. CDR3 length: 17 amino acids. Germline CDR1 is LNHDA and CDR2 is SQIVND (reference sequence). CDR3 nucleotide sequence: TGTGCCAGTAGTTCCTCACCCTCGGGACAGGGTACCGGGGAGCTGTTTTTT. Its protein is CASSSSPSGQGTGELFF.

The CDR3 here is CASSSGTVHQPQHF. The DNA of the CDR3 is TGTGCCAGCAGTTCTGGGACAGTCCATCAGCCCCAGCATTTT. V usage is TRBV6-5 and J usage is TRBJ1-5; 7 bases line up with TRBD1. The ends lost 4 bases at V and 5 bases at J; junction bases unmatched: 5. In germline, CDR1 is MNHEY, CDR2 SVGAGI. This CDR3 has 14 residues.

This clone was observed once. The chain uses TRBV5-8 and TRBJ1-5; D unclear. The V end was cut by 3 bases, the J end by 3 bases, with 13 bases between. CDR1 and CDR2 (germline): SGHTS, YDEGEE. The CDR3 runs to 15 residues. Here the CDR3 DNA reads TGTGCCAGCAGCTCACTGTCCGGACCCAATCAGCCCCAGCATTTT. The encoded protein is CASSSLSGPNQPQHF.

The chain couples TRBV21-1 to TRBJ1-1; the D segment call TRBD1 is taken from the table without a DNA check. TRBV21-1 is termed a pseudogene. CDR3 length: 22 residues. The CDR3 DNA follows: TGTGCCAGCAGCAAGAATGGGCGGGACAGGGGGCTTAAACATCATATGAACACTGAAGCTTTCTTT. Its translation is CASSKNGRDRGLKHHMNTEAFF.

This chain connects TRBV18 to TRBJ1-1, with D possibly being TRBD1 (5 bases). The V and J ends lost 3 bases and 3 bases respectively, with 20 bases between them. The CDR3 loop spans 17 amino acids. Per the germline V gene, CDR1 is KGHSH and CDR2 is LQKENI. CDR3 coding DNA: TGTGCCAGCTCACCCACCAGCGACAGCCAAGGGGACACTGAAGCTTTCTTT. This sequence encodes CASSPTSDSQGDTEAFF.

This rearrangement joins TRBV5-6 to TRBJ2-3, with D unresolved. The CDR3 is 14 amino acids. V dropped 4 bases and J dropped 4 bases, with 13 bases sitting between them. The germline gives CDR1 SGHDT, CDR2 YYEEEE. Here the CDR3 reads CASSVARRADTQYF. Written as DNA, the CDR3 is TGTGCCAGCAGCGTGGCAAGAAGGGCAGATACGCAGTATTTT.

The chain carries TRBV12-1 and TRBJ2-7; TRBD1 is taken as the D call from the table, unchecked against the DNA. TRBV12-1 is designated a pseudogene. This CDR3 contains 16 residues. Here the CDR3 DNA reads TGTGCCAGCAGCTTTGCCCCCCAACCGTCAGACTACGAGCAGTACTTC. Translated, it gives CASSFAPQPSDYEQYF.

Comments on this clone: It is unclear where the CDR3 begins or ends on the DNA, so no DNA is shown, and the CDR3 is as TCRdb lists it. The chain's CDR3 is CASSTSRASYEQYF. V usage is TRBV6-1 and J usage is TRBJ2-7; TRBD2, the table's D call, was not compared with the DNA. The CDR3 is 14 amino acids long, termini counted. CDR1 MNHNS and CDR2 SASEGT come from the germline V gene.

The V call is TRBV14, the J call TRBJ2-5; D call uncertain. From germline, CDR1 is SGHDN and CDR2 FVKESK. Trimming stripped 5 bases from V and 4 bases from J, with 11 bases between. CDR3 length equals 13 residues. DNA of the CDR3: TGTGCCAGCAGCACCGAAGTAAGAGAGACCCAGTACTTC. The encoded protein is CASSTEVRETQYF.

V is TRBV27 and J is TRBJ2-7, with D tentatively TRBD1 or TRBD2 (5 bases each). Germline V gene data show CDR1 as MNHEY and CDR2 as SMNVEV (reference sequence). This CDR3 has 17 amino acids. V shed 2 bases and J shed 2 bases, with 19 bases lying between them. Here the CDR3 reads CASSLLAPGRVPYEQYF. The CDR3 nucleotides are TGTGCCAGCAGTTTACTGGCCCCGGGGCGGGTTCCCTACGAGCAGTACTTC.

The CDR3 sequence is CASSLGSENIQYF. The DNA of the CDR3 is TGCGCCAGCAGCTTGGGGTCAGAAAACATTCAGTACTTC. The V gene is TRBV5-1, the J gene TRBJ2-4, with no clear D. Germline CDR1 and CDR2: SGHRS and YFSETQ. The CDR3 is made up of 13 amino acids. The V gene lost 0 bases and the J gene lost 5 bases, with 6 bases spanning the gap.

J is TRBJ1-5 and V is TRBV6-1, with unresolved D. The germline CDR1 and CDR2 sequences are MNHNS and SASEGT. Trimming removed 0 bases from V and 10 bases from J, with 13 bases in between. CDR3 length equals 14 residues. CDR3 nucleotide sequence: TGTGCCAGCAGTGAAGCTTACGGGAATTATCCCCAGCATTTT. This gives the protein CASSEAYGNYPQHF.

Written as DNA, the CDR3 is TGTGCCAGCAGTGAATACTCTGTGGGCTCCTACGAGCAGTACTTC. Translating it yields CASSEYSVGSYEQYF. The chain combines TRBV6-1 with TRBJ2-7; D not certain. With 2 bases removed from V and 0 bases from J, the gap between germline ends came to 11 bases. Per germline, CDR1 MNHNS and CDR2 SASEGT. This CDR3 spans 15 amino acids.

V gene TRBV11-1 combines with J gene TRBJ1-2, with 8 bases identical to TRBD1. The CDR3 totals 17 residues. Per germline, CDR1 SGHAT and CDR2 FQDESV (reference sequence). V dropped 4 bases and J dropped 7; count of bases not matched to a gene: 17. CDR3 residues: CASSSLRDTQGARGYTF. The CDR3 DNA reads as TGTGCCAGCAGCTCACTCCGGGACACCCAGGGGGCCCGTGGCTACACCTTC.

This chain links TRBV9 with TRBJ2-1, with TRBD2 identical over 10 bases. Losses at the gene ends were 0 bases for V and 9 bases for J; bases not matched to a gene: 6. This CDR3 is built from 15 residues. The germline V gene has CDR1 SGDLS and CDR2 YYNGEE. In DNA form, the CDR3 reads TGTGCCAGCAGCGTAGACCAGCGGGGGGGCATTGAGCAGTTCTTC. It encodes CASSVDQRGGIEQFF.

In nucleotides, the CDR3 is TGTGCCAGCAGTTCTGTACAGGGGCGGTACTATGGCTACACCTTC. Translating it yields CASSSVQGRYYGYTF. V and J are TRBV11-2 and TRBJ1-2; 7 bases agree with TRBD1. V lost 6 bases to trimming and J lost 3 bases; unmatched junction nucleotides: 10. This CDR3 is 15 amino acids long. Germline V lookup: CDR1 SGHAT, CDR2 FQNNGV.

CDR3: CASSRTSGNTGELFF. DNA of the CDR3: TGTGCCAGTAGCCGGACTAGCGGAAATACCGGGGAGCTGTTTTTT. The chain is built from TRBV19 and TRBJ2-2; TRBD2 aligns across 10 bases. The CDR3 runs 15 residues. V was clipped by 6 bases and J by 5 bases; unmatched bases: 6. Germline lookup yields CDR1 LNHDA and CDR2 SQIVND (reference sequence).

The gene calls are TRBV11-2 and TRBJ2-5; 10 bases line up with TRBD2. The CDR3 contains 15 residues. Germline V gene data show CDR1 as SGHAT and CDR2 as FQNNGV. Trimming at V came to 5 bases and at J to 2 bases, leaving 5 bases not matched to a gene. The CDR3 sequence is CASSLAGVGQETQYF. The CDR3 nucleotides are TGTGCCAGCAGCCTAGCGGGAGTCGGACAAGAGACCCAGTACTTC.